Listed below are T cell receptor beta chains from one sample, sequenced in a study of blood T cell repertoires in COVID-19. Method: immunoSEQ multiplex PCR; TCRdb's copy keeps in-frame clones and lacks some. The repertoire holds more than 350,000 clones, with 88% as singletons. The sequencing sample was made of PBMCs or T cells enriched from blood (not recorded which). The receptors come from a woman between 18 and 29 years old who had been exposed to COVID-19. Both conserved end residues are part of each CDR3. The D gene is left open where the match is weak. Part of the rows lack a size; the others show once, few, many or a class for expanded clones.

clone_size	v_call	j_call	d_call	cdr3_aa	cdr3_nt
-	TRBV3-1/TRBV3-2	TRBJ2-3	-	CASSHSGSTDTQYF	TGTGCCAGCAGCCATAGCGGTAGCACAGATACGCAGTATTTT
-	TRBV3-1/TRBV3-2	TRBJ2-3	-	CASSQDRGQDTQYF	TGTGCCAGCAGCCAAGATCGCGGGCAAGATACGCAGTATTTT
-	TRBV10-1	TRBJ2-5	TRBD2	CATSRERERQEETQYF	TGCGCCACCTCGAGGGAGCGGGAGAGGCAAGAAGAGACCCAGTACTTC
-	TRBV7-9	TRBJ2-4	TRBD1	CASSLAYRDSDIQYF	TGTGCCAGCAGCTTAGCTTATAGGGACAGCGATATTCAGTACTTC
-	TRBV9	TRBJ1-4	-	CASTRYDTANEKLFF	TGTGCCAGCACCCGATATGACACAGCTAATGAAAAACTGTTTTTT
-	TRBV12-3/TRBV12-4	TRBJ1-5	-	CASSGQINQPQHF	TGTGCCAGCAGCGGACAGATCAATCAGCCCCAGCATTTT
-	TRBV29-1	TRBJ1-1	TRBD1	CSGADRGMNTEAFF	TGCAGCGGGGCCGACAGGGGGATGAACACTGAAGCTTTCTTT
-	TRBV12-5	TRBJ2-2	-	CASGLVFGGLNTGELFF	TGTGCTAGTGGTTTGGTATTTGGAGGGTTGAACACCGGGGAGCTGTTTTTT
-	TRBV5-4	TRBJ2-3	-	CASSLVSYRSTDTQYF	TGTGCCAGCAGCTTGGTCTCCTATCGAAGCACAGATACGCAGTATTTT
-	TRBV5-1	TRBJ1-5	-	CASSLNGGWNQPQHF	TGCGCCAGCAGCTTGAACGGGGGTTGGAATCAGCCCCAGCATTTT
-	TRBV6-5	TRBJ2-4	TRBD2	CATGLGGKNIQYF	TGTGCCACCGGATTGGGAGGGAAAAACATTCAGTACTTC
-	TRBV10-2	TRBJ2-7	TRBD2	CASSTILAGGPYEQYF	TGCGCCAGCAGCACAATACTAGCGGGAGGGCCCTACGAGCAGTACTTC
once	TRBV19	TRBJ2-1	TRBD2	CASRRTSGGNNEQFF	TGTGCCAGTAGGCGGACTAGCGGGGGCAACAATGAGCAGTTCTTC
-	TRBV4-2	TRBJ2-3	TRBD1	CASSPSAGQGQGWPLNTDTQYF	TGTGCCAGCAGCCCCTCAGCCGGCCAAGGACAGGGGTGGCCGCTTAACACAGATACGCAGTATTTT
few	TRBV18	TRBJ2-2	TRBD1	CASSAGQANTGELFF	TGTGCCAGCTCGGCAGGACAGGCGAACACCGGGGAGCTGTTTTTT
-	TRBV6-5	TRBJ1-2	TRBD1	CASSYFTPGQGSYTF	TGTGCCAGCAGTTACTTCACACCGGGACAGGGATCGTACACCTTC
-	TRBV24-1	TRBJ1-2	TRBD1	CATRGTGGNYGYTF	TGTGCCACCAGAGGGACAGGGGGGAACTATGGCTACACCTTC
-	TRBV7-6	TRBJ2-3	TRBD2	CASSLAMVAGITDTQYF	TGTGCCAGCAGCTTAGCGATGGTAGCGGGGATAACAGATACGCAGTATTTT
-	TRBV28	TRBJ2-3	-	CASSTGTDTQYF	TGTGCCAGCAGTACAGGCACAGATACGCAGTATTTT
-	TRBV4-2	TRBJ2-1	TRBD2	CASSQDRATSAYNEQFF	TGTGCCAGCAGCCAAGATCGTGCCACTAGCGCATACAATGAGCAGTTCTTC
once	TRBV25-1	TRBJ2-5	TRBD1	CASSLLGTAQETQYF	TGTGCCAGCAGTCTTTTAGGGACAGCCCAAGAGACCCAGTACTTC
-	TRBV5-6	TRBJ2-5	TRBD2	CASRRLAGGETQYF	TGTGCCAGCAGAAGACTAGCGGGAGGAGAGACCCAGTACTTC
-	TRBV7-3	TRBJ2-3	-	CASSLTPLQPTDTQYF	TGTGCCAGCAGCTTAACTCCGTTACAGCCCACAGATACGCAGTATTTT
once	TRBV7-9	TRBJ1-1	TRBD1	CASSPMTGSKNTEAFF	TGTGCCAGCAGCCCGATGACAGGGTCCAAGAACACTGAAGCTTTCTTT
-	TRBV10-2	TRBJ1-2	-	CASQSGAGGSADYTF	TGCGCCAGCCAGTCGGGGGCGGGGGGGTCCGCGGACTACACCTTC
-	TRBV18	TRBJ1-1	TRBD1	CASSPEGQGVEAFF	TGTGCCAGCTCACCAGAGGGACAGGGGGTTGAAGCTTTCTTT
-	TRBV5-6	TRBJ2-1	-	CASSLGRGNNEQFF	TGTGCCAGCAGCTTGGGGCGCGGGAACAATGAGCAGTTCTTC
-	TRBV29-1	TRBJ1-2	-	CSVVRGYGYTF	TGCAGCGTTGTCAGAGGCTATGGCTACACCTTC
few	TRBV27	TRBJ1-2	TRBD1	CASSPDRVGYTF	TGTGCCAGCAGTCCGGACAGGGTAGGCTACACCTTC
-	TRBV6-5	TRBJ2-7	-	CASSYSQSQGYEQYF	TGTGCCAGCAGTTACTCCCAGAGCCAGGGCTACGAGCAGTACTTC
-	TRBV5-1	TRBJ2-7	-	CASSPLTNDYEQYF	TGCGCCAGCAGCCCCCTTACAAATGATTACGAGCAGTACTTC
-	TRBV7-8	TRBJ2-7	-	CASSVIGALGTEQYF	TGTGCCAGCAGCGTAATAGGGGCGCTTGGAACCGAGCAGTACTTC
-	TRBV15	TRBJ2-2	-	CATQGGPSAGELFF	TGTGCCACGCAAGGGGGTCCTTCGGCCGGGGAGCTGTTTTTT
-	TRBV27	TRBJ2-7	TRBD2	CASSLVTRLAGGRPIYEQYF	TGTGCCAGCAGTTTAGTAACGAGACTAGCGGGGGGACGTCCCATCTACGAGCAGTACTTC
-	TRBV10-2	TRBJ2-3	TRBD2	CASGDPLAGGPDTQYF	TGCGCCAGCGGGGACCCTTTAGCGGGAGGGCCCGATACGCAGTATTTT
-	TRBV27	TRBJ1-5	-	CASSFIGNQGQPQHF	TGTGCCAGCAGTTTTATCGGAAACCAGGGGCAGCCCCAGCATTTT
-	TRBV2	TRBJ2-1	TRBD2	CASSDGLAVNNEQFF	TGTGCCAGCAGTGATGGACTAGCGGTAAACAATGAGCAGTTCTTC
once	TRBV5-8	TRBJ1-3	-	CASSLVRTSGNTIYF	TGTGCCAGCAGCTTGGTTAGGACTTCTGGAAACACCATATATTTT
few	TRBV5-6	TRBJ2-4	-	CASSPFYSQGWAKNIQYF	TGTGCCAGCAGCCCATTCTACTCCCAGGGGTGGGCCAAAAACATTCAGTACTTC
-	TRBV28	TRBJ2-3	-	CASRSVTVSLDTQYF	TGTGCCAGCAGATCCGTGACAGTCTCCTTAGATACGCAGTATTTT
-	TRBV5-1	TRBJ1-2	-	CASSESTGFGGYTF	TGCGCCAGCAGCGAATCTACAGGGTTTGGTGGCTACACCTTC
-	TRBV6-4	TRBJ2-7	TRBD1	CASRGTGARTYEQYF	TGTGCCAGCAGGGGGACAGGGGCACGGACCTACGAGCAGTACTTC
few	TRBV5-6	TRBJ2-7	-	CASSWGTPYEQYF	TGTGCCAGCAGCTGGGGGACACCGTACGAGCAGTACTTC
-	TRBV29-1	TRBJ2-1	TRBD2	CSAPGLAGGPGDEQFF	TGCAGCGCTCCGGGACTAGCGGGAGGGCCCGGTGATGAGCAGTTCTTC
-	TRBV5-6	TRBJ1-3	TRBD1	CASSWTGENGNTIYF	TGTGCCAGCAGCTGGACAGGGGAGAATGGAAACACCATATATTTT
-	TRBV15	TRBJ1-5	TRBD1	CATSRIKGVNQGDQPQHF	TGTGCCACCAGCAGGATAAAGGGGGTTAATCAGGGGGATCAGCCCCAGCATTTT
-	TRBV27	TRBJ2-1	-	CASSWSSGSSYNEQFF	TGTGCCAGCAGTTGGAGTAGCGGAAGCTCCTACAATGAGCAGTTCTTC
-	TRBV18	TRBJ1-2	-	CASSPARGTYYGYTF	TGTGCCAGCTCACCCGCGAGGGGGACGTACTATGGCTACACCTTC
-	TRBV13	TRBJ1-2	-	CASSLGHTRTAF	TGTGCCAGCAGCTTAGGCCATACCAGGACAGCCTTC
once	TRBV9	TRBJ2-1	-	CASSLSYNEQFF	TGTGCCAGCAGCCTATCCTACAATGAGCAGTTCTTC
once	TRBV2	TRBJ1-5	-	CASSVVGGQPQHF	TGTGCCAGCAGTGTCGTCGGAGGTCAGCCCCAGCATTTT
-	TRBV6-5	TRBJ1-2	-	CASSWGQSYGYTF	TGTGCCAGCAGTTGGGGACAATCATATGGCTACACCTTC
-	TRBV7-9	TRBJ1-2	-	CASSLAAGNSYGYTF	TGTGCCAGCAGCTTAGCGGCGGGGAACTCCTATGGCTACACCTTC